This is a list of T cell receptor beta chains from one sample in a study of cytomegalovirus exposure and HLA in healthy donors. Clones were read by immunoSEQ multiplex PCR, and TCRdb kept only the in-frame ones, dropping some. This table holds 60,000 or so clones, approximately 71% found once. Source material: PBMCs. The receptors derive from a man in his forties in good health and CMV-seropositive. Both conserved end residues are part of each CDR3. A D gene is named only where the DNA matches it firmly. The listing skips clone size in some rows; elsewhere it reads once, few, many or a size class.

d_call clone_size j_call v_call cdr3_nt cdr3_aa
. . TRBJ2-3 TRBV10-1 TGCGCCAGCAGTAGCGGGCCTAGGAATACGCAGTATTTT CASSSGPRNTQYF
TRBD2 . TRBJ2-1 TRBV11-2 TGTGCCAGCAGCTCGGCTAGCGGAGGAAATGAGCAGTTCTTC CASSSASGGNEQFF
TRBD1 . TRBJ1-1 TRBV27 TGTGCCAGCAGTCCCCCGACAGGGCCCATGAACACTGAAGCTTTCTTT CASSPPTGPMNTEAFF
TRBD1 . TRBJ1-4 TRBV7-2 TGTGCCAGCAGCTTACGGGGCCCGGGACAGTCTAATGAAAAACTGTTTTTT CASSLRGPGQSNEKLFF
. few TRBJ2-5 TRBV18 TGTGCCAGCTCACCCGGACAGTTCCAAGAGACCCAGTACTTC CASSPGQFQETQYF
. . TRBJ2-2 TRBV7-9 TGTGCCGGGGTAGAGGGGACTCTGAACACCGGGGAGCTGTTTTTT CAGVEGTLNTGELFF
. few TRBJ1-1 TRBV6-1 TGTGCCAGCACGGGGGGTTTTGGGAAAGCTTTCTTT CASTGGFGKAFF
. once TRBJ2-5 TRBV5-4 TGTGCCAGCAGCCCCTCCGGAGCTCCAGAGACCCAGTACTTC CASSPSGAPETQYF
. once TRBJ2-3 TRBV11-3 TGTGCCAGCAGCTTAGGGAGGAGAATCGAAGATACGCAGTATTTT CASSLGRRIEDTQYF
. once TRBJ1-1 TRBV25-1 TGTGCCAGCAGTGATCCGGGACTTGAAGCTTTCTTT CASSDPGLEAFF
. . TRBJ1-2 TRBV4-1 TGCGCCAGCAGCCAAGTGTTGGGGCGGAGGGAGGGGGGCTATGGCTACACCTTC CASSQVLGRREGGYGYTF
. . TRBJ2-5 TRBV4-2 TGTGCCAGCAGCCAACGAGAAGGGGGAACCCAAGAGACCCAGTACTTC CASSQREGGTQETQYF
. . TRBJ2-1 TRBV2 TGTGCCAGCAGTGAAGAAACAGGGAGAAGGGGTGAGCAGTTCTTC CASSEETGRRGEQFF
TRBD1 . TRBJ2-1 TRBV5-1 TGCGCCAGCAGCTTGGAACAGGGGAGAAGCAATGAGCAGTTCTTC CASSLEQGRSNEQFF
. few TRBJ2-7 TRBV11-3 TGTGCCAGCAGCCAGCGCGGCCGCCCGAGCGAGCAGTACTTC CASSQRGRPSEQYF
TRBD2 once TRBJ2-1 TRBV9 TGTGCCAGCAGCGTAGTCCCGGGGGGCTACAATGAGCAGTTCTTC CASSVVPGGYNEQFF
. . TRBJ1-2 TRBV2 TGTGCCAGCAGTGTGACAGGAGACTATGGCTACACCTTC CASSVTGDYGYTF
. once TRBJ1-6 TRBV13 TGTGCCAGCAGCCGAGAAAAAGGGGCCTCACCCCTCCACTTT CASSREKGASPLHF